This TCR beta chain appears in the sequencing data of a study of cytomegalovirus exposure and HLA in healthy donors. Per germline, CDR1 SGHDT and CDR2 YYEEEE. This CDR3 is built from 13 residues. Trimming took 10 bases from V and 3 from J, leaving 17 bases between them. Assay: immunoSEQ multiplex PCR; the TCRdb copy retains only in-frame clones and omits some. The repertoire holds fewer than 250,000 clones, with 86% as singletons. The clonotype originates from a young woman in good health and CMV-seronegative. Sequencing was carried out using PBMCs. The chain couples TRBV5-6 to TRBJ2-7; D might be TRBD2 (7 bases). The CDR3 sequence is CASGGVGNYEQYF. CDR3 bases: TGTGCCTCGGGGGGCGTGGGGAACTACGAGCAGTACTTC. Full variable domain (missing parts from reference TRBV5-6 and TRBJ2-7): DAGVTQSPTHLIKTRGQQVTLRCSPKSGHDTVSWYQQALGQGPQFIFQYYEEEERQRGNFPDRFSGHQFPNYSSELNVNALLLGDSALYLCASGGVGNYEQYFGPGTRLTVT.